The 12 T cell receptor beta chains in this list originate from one sample, sequenced in a study of blood T cell repertoires in COVID-19. The data were produced by immunoSEQ multiplex PCR, yet TCRdb's version contains in-frame clones alone and is incomplete. The repertoire has 280,000 or so clones, approximately 88% of them found once; the top ten carry 6.9%. The specimen sequenced was peripheral blood. The receptors originated from a young woman who had recovered from COVID-19.

The chain combines TRBV27 with TRBJ2-2, with 7 nucleotides matching TRBD1. Trimming removed 2 bases from V and 1 base from J; junction bases left unmatched: 1. This CDR3 contains 15 residues. Germline CDR1 is MNHEY and CDR2 is SMNVEV (reference sequence). CDR3 loop: CASSLGTVNTGELFF. In DNA form, the CDR3 reads TGTGCCAGCAGTTTAGGGACAGTGAACACCGGGGAGCTGTTTTTT.

The chain combines TRBV7-6 with TRBJ1-5; 8 positions agree with TRBD1. After removal of 3 bases from V and 4 bases from J, the junction contained 8 bases not matched to a gene. Germline V lookup: CDR1 SGHVS, CDR2 FNYEAQ. CDR3 size: 16 residues. The CDR3: CASSLGQGTGNQPQHF. CDR3 nucleotide sequence: TGTGCCAGCAGCTTGGGGCAAGGGACAGGTAATCAGCCCCAGCATTTT.

The V gene is TRBV7-2, the J gene TRBJ1-5; D is uncertain. Germline values: CDR1 SGHTA, CDR2 FQGNSA. Trimming took 3 bases from V and 0 from J, leaving 6 bases between them. The CDR3 runs to 14 residues. CDR3: CASSLWLSNQPQHF. CDR3 bases: TGTGCCAGCAGCTTGTGGCTTAGCAATCAGCCCCAGCATTTT.

The gene calls are TRBV6-5 and TRBJ2-7; 13 nucleotides align to TRBD2. The V segment lost 2 bases and the J segment 5 bases; nucleotides outside the gene matches: 0. The CDR3 length is 14 residues. The V gene's germline CDR1 is MNHEY and CDR2 SVGAGI. The CDR3 DNA reads as TGTGCCAGCAGTTACGGACTAGCGGGGGACGAGCAGTACTTC. Translation gives CASSYGLAGDEQYF.

The chain couples TRBV25-1 to TRBJ1-2; D is perhaps TRBD1 (5 bases). The germline V gene encodes CDR1 MGHDK and CDR2 SYGVNS. Trimming shortened V by 1 base and J by 4 bases, and 19 bases separated the two germline ends. This CDR3 spans 17 amino acids. CDR3 bases: TGTGCCAGCAGTGAATTAAGTGGGGAGGGGCTCATCTATGGCTACACCTTC. It yields the protein CASSELSGEGLIYGYTF.

The gene calls are TRBV7-9 and TRBJ2-3, with a weak D call TRBD2 (5 bases). The V end lost 5 bases, the J end lost 0 bases, and 12 bases lay between the germline ends. The CDR3 loop spans 15 amino acids. Germline V gene sequence: CDR1 SEHNR, CDR2 FQNEAQ (reference sequence). The CDR3 bases are TGTGCCAGCAGCCCCGGCGGGTCCAGCACAGATACGCAGTATTTT. The encoded protein is CASSPGGSSTDTQYF.

This clone was seen just once. The chain combines TRBV9 with TRBJ2-7; no firm D call. The germline V gene encodes CDR1 SGDLS and CDR2 YYNGEE. This CDR3 comprises 14 residues. Trimming stripped 3 bases from V and 4 bases from J, with 14 bases between. For the CDR3, the DNA is TGTGCCAGCAGCGCCGAGGCGACCACGTACGAGCAGTACTTC. It translates to CASSAEATTYEQYF.

The chain couples TRBV2 to TRBJ2-3; 10 bases align to TRBD1. This CDR3 is 15 amino acids long. V shed 11 bases, J shed 4 bases, and the junction held 12 bases outside the gene matches. CDR1 and CDR2 from the germline V gene are SNHLY and FYNNEI. CDR3 amino acids: CAGLPGQGRPDTQYF. The CDR3 nucleotides are TGTGCCGGACTGCCGGGACAGGGGCGTCCAGATACGCAGTATTTT.

The CDR3 spells CASRGDRMSSYNEQFF. CDR3 DNA sequence: TGTGCCAGCAGGGGGGACAGAATGAGCTCCTACAATGAGCAGTTCTTC. The chain links TRBV2 to TRBJ2-1, with TRBD1 identical over 7 bases. CDR3 length: 16 amino acids. Germline loops: CDR1 SNHLY, CDR2 FYNNEI. The ends lost 6 bases at V and 0 bases at J; junction bases unmatched: 8. The whole variable domain, filled in from reference TRBV2 and TRBJ2-1, reads EPEVTQTPSHQVTQMGQEVILRCVPISNHLYFYWYRQILGQKVEFLVSFYNNEISEKSEIFDDQFSVERPDGSNFTLKIRSTKLEDSAMYFCASRGDRMSSYNEQFFGPGTRLTVL.

This chain connects TRBV27 to TRBJ2-1; perhaps TRBD2 as D (7 bases). Germline values: CDR1 MNHEY, CDR2 SMNVEV (reference sequence). Deletions cut 2 bases from V and 5 bases from J, with 13 bases between. The CDR3 is made up of 15 amino acids. In DNA form, the CDR3 reads TGTGCCAGCAGTTTACGGGGGGCCTCTAACAATGAGCAGTTCTTC. The encoded protein is CASSLRGASNNEQFF.

The rearrangement uses TRBV7-2 and TRBJ2-3; 14 bases align to TRBD2. The CDR3 covers 14 residues. J lost 7 bases, V lost 5 bases, and 2 bases had no gene match. Germline V gene sequence: CDR1 SGHTA, CDR2 FQGNSA. CDR3 loop: CASSRTSGGNTQYF. CDR3 coding DNA: TGTGCCAGCAGCCGGACTAGCGGGGGGAATACGCAGTATTTT.

This rearrangement joins TRBV30 to TRBJ2-3; D gene uncertain. This CDR3 is 13 amino acids long. The germline CDR1 and CDR2 sequences are GTSNPN and SVGIG (reference sequence). The V end lost 2 bases, the J end lost 6 bases, and 12 bases lay between the germline ends. The DNA of the CDR3 is TGTGCCTGGAGTATACTAATCGCGGATACGCAGTATTTT. Translating gives CAWSILIADTQYF.